A single sample is the source of the 27 T cell receptor beta chains below, sequenced in a study of CD4 T cells in lung cancer. TCRdb keeps only in-frame clones here, not all; method: immunoSEQ multiplex PCR. The sample contains about 10,000 clones, 50% to 75% of which appear only once. At least 3 cm from the malignant lesion, non-adjacent lung tissue was taken from the same resection. Sequencing was done on a sample of normal lung tissue taken away from the tumor. The receptor set was obtained from a man aged 60 to 75 with non-small cell lung cancer.

This clone has more than one count but fewer than ten. The rearrangement joins TRBV7-3 to TRBJ2-3, with D possibly TRBD2 on 6 matching bases. In germline, CDR1 is SGHTA, CDR2 FQGTGA. The CDR3 sequence is 14 residues long. The germline V and J ends were trimmed by 2 bases and 6 bases, with 12 bases remaining between them. The CDR3 nucleotides are TGTGCCAGCAGCTTACGGGGGTCTAGGGATACGCAGTATTTT. Translating it yields CASSLRGSRDTQYF.

The chain links TRBV19 to TRBJ2-2, with 9 bases that match TRBD2. Trimming cost V 6 bases and J 6 bases; bases outside gene matches: 8. In germline, CDR1 is LNHDA, CDR2 SQIVND (reference sequence). The CDR3 sequence is 15 residues long. CDR3 residues: CASRRSGGAAGELFF. In DNA, the CDR3 is TGTGCCAGTAGGCGTAGCGGGGGAGCCGCCGGGGAGCTGTTTTTT.

The chain links TRBV11-2 to TRBJ2-7; a weak D match, TRBD2 (6 bases). Germline assignment: CDR1 SGHAT and CDR2 FQNNGV. V was clipped by 5 bases and J by 2 bases, with 13 bases between them. The CDR3 consists of 14 residues. The CDR3 region has the DNA TGTGCCAGCAGCGCCGGGGACTGGACCTACGAGCAGTACGTC. This encodes CASSAGDWTYEQYV.

V and J are TRBV6-4 and TRBJ2-2; TRBD1 agrees at 9 bases. J was trimmed by 3 bases and V by 6 bases; bases with no gene match: 8. The CDR3 runs to 16 residues. Germline CDR1 MRHNA, CDR2 SNTAGT. The CDR3 DNA sequence: TGTGCCAGCAGCGACCGGGACAGGGTTGACACCGGGGAGCTGTTTTTT. Its protein product is CASSDRDRVDTGELFF.

The rearrangement links TRBV7-8 to TRBJ2-1, with 7 bases fitting TRBD1. The CDR3 has 15 residues. The V gene's germline CDR1 is SGHVS and CDR2 FQNEAQ. V was clipped by 3 bases and J by 3 bases; unmatched bases: 5. The CDR3 spells CASSLRGQDYNEQFF. DNA for the CDR3: TGTGCCAGCAGCTTGAGAGGACAGGACTACAATGAGCAGTTCTTC.

V is TRBV28 and J is TRBJ1-4; unclear D gene. Trimming stripped 5 bases from V and 10 bases from J, with 23 bases between. Germline V gives CDR1 MDHEN, CDR2 SYDVKM. The CDR3 has 16 amino acids. CDR3 in DNA: TGTGCCAGCAGTCAGGCAGGCGGACTAGGTTTCGGAAAACTGTTTTTT. It codes for CASSQAGGLGFGKLFF.

The V call is TRBV5-5, the J call TRBJ2-7; 12 bases align to TRBD2. The CDR3 runs 13 residues. The ends lost 4 bases at V and 12 bases at J; junction bases unmatched: 8. The germline V gene has CDR1 SGHKS and CDR2 YYEKEE (reference sequence). The CDR3 reads CASSSRTSGVRYV. The CDR3 coding sequence is TGTGCCAGCAGCAGCAGGACTAGCGGGGTCAGGTACGTC.

This chain links TRBV5-1 with TRBJ2-7; D is possibly TRBD2 (5 bases). V lost 0 bases, J lost 2 bases, and 9 bases lay in between. Germline V gene data show CDR1 as SGHRS and CDR2 as YFSETQ. The CDR3 runs to 14 residues. The CDR3 DNA follows: TGCGCCAGCAGCTTGGTTAGCGACCCCTACGAGCAGTACTTC. Protein product: CASSLVSDPYEQYF.

This clone was found a few times. The V gene is TRBV25-1, the J gene TRBJ1-2, with TRBD1 matching 8 bases. V was clipped by 8 bases and J by 2 bases; unmatched bases: 4. CDR3 length: 13 residues. Germline V gene sequence: CDR1 MGHDK, CDR2 SYGVNS. The CDR3: CASGGTGNYGYTF. The CDR3 DNA sequence: TGTGCCAGCGGCGGGACAGGCAACTATGGCTACACCTTC.

This clone is a singleton in its sample. The chain uses TRBV7-9 and TRBJ1-2; D might be TRBD1 (5 bases). The germline CDR1 and CDR2 sequences are SEHNR and FQNEAQ (reference sequence). The CDR3 consists of 16 residues. Trimming pared 3 bases from V and 5 bases from J, leaving 19 bases between. CDR3 DNA: TGTGCCAGCAGCTTTAGGGGCGACAGATTGGGATATGGCTACACCTTC. Translated, it gives CASSFRGDRLGYGYTF.

The chain carries TRBV7-3 and TRBJ2-3; 9 bases align to TRBD2. V lost 0 bases, J lost 3 bases, and 10 bases stayed unmatched. The CDR3 consists of 18 residues. Per germline, CDR1 SGHTA and CDR2 FQGTGA. CDR3 DNA: TGTGCCAGCAGCTTAACGTCTGCCAGCGGGAGGACTACAGATACGCAGTATTTT. Translation gives CASSLTSASGRTTDTQYF.

This chain connects TRBV25-1 to TRBJ2-5; 9 bases fit TRBD2. Germline values: CDR1 MGHDK, CDR2 SYGVNS. Losses at the gene ends were 2 bases for V and 5 bases for J; bases not matched to a gene: 6. The CDR3 sequence is 15 residues long. The CDR3 bases are TGTGCCAGCAGTGAAGGCGGGAGGGCCGGGGAGACCCAGTACTTC. Encoded protein: CASSEGGRAGETQYF.

This clone occurred a few times. This chain joins TRBV11-1 and TRBJ2-1; TRBD1 matches 7 bases. CDR1 SGHAT and CDR2 FQDESV come from the germline V gene (reference sequence). V lost 6 bases and J lost 2; bases outside the gene matches: 4. CDR3 length: 14 residues. CDR3: CASRTTGAYNEQFF. The DNA of the CDR3 is TGTGCCAGCAGAACAACAGGGGCCTACAATGAGCAGTTCTTC.

This clone occurred once. The chain couples TRBV6-5 to TRBJ2-6; tentative D call: TRBD2 (5 bases). V was trimmed by 10 bases and J by 2 bases, leaving 12 bases between them. Per the germline V gene, CDR1 is MNHEY and CDR2 is SVGAGI. This CDR3 spans 14 amino acids. This CDR3 is CATRDGAGANVLTF. In DNA form, the CDR3 reads TGTGCCACCAGAGACGGGGCTGGGGCCAACGTCCTGACTTTC.

The gene calls are TRBV6-5 and TRBJ1-2, with 8 bases matching TRBD1. Per germline, CDR1 MNHEY and CDR2 SVGAGI. The CDR3 sequence is 14 residues long. J lost 5 bases, V lost 5 bases, and 7 bases had no gene match. CDR3 in amino acids: CASSTYRGSYGYTF. In nucleotides, the CDR3 is TGTGCCAGCAGTACTTACAGGGGGTCTTATGGCTACACCTTC.

This clone came up a few times. Here the CDR3 DNA reads TGTGCCAGCAGCGTAGGCGGTGAACTTAATGAAAAACTGTTTTTT. It encodes CASSVGGELNEKLFF. The J gene is TRBJ1-4, the V gene TRBV9; D is unclear. V was clipped by 0 bases and J by 4 bases, with 10 bases between them. This CDR3 spans 15 amino acids. Germline CDR1 and CDR2: SGDLS and YYNGEE.

The chain joins TRBV18 to TRBJ2-2; 7 bases agree with TRBD1. J gave up 4 bases and V 2 bases, and 7 bases lay outside the gene matches. CDR3 length equals 16 residues. The germline gives CDR1 KGHSH, CDR2 LQKENI. CDR3 in amino acids: CASSPNRGVGTGELFF. CDR3 nucleotides: TGTGCCAGCTCACCAAACAGGGGAGTGGGCACCGGGGAGCTGTTTTTT.

The chain links TRBV18 to TRBJ2-4; D is undetermined. V shed 4 bases and J shed 1 base, with 11 bases lying between them. CDR1 KGHSH and CDR2 LQKENI come from the germline V gene. The CDR3 extends over 15 amino acids. The CDR3 region is CASSLSGDAKNIQYF. The CDR3 DNA follows: TGTGCCAGCTCACTATCTGGAGACGCCAAAAACATTCAGTACTTC.

This chain joins TRBV19 and TRBJ2-1, with 7 bases fitting TRBD1. The length of the CDR3 is 17 residues. V trimming: 6 bases; J trimming: 1 base; junction bases outside the gene matches: 12. CDR1 is LNHDA, CDR2 SQIVND, per germline (reference sequence). The CDR3 spells CASRLRPGTDSYNEQFF. DNA of the CDR3: TGTGCCAGTAGGCTGAGACCCGGGACAGATTCCTACAATGAGCAGTTCTTC.

The gene calls are TRBV6-6 and TRBJ1-1; D is possibly TRBD1 (5 bases). The CDR3 is 15 amino acids. Trimming pared 0 bases from V and 0 bases from J, leaving 8 bases between. Germline values: CDR1 MNHNY, CDR2 SVGAGI (reference sequence). The CDR3 reads CASSYSQGVNTEAFF. DNA of the CDR3: TGTGCCAGCAGTTACTCTCAGGGCGTGAACACTGAAGCTTTCTTT.

In its sample, this clone is medium-sized. The chain employs TRBV10-2 and TRBJ2-1; 8 bases match TRBD2. Germline V gene data show CDR1 as WSHSY and CDR2 as SAAADI. The CDR3 sequence is 15 residues long. V lost 0 bases, J lost 8 bases, and 6 bases stayed unmatched. The DNA for the CDR3 is TGCGCCAGCAGTGAGTCTAGCGGGGTTAGGTATGAGCAGTTCTTC. This sequence encodes CASSESSGVRYEQFF.

J is TRBJ1-5 and V is TRBV6-5, with 8 bases identical to TRBD1. Germline CDR1 reads MNHEY; CDR2 reads SVGAGI. The V segment lost 6 bases and the J segment 2 bases; nucleotides outside the gene matches: 6. CDR3 length equals 15 residues. DNA for the CDR3: TGTGCCAGCAGCCTGACAGGGGATGGCAATCAGCCCCAGCATTTT. It codes for CASSLTGDGNQPQHF.

The chain combines TRBV5-4 with TRBJ2-7, with 7 nucleotides matching TRBD2. Germline V gives CDR1 SGHNT, CDR2 YYREEE (reference sequence). CDR3 size: 13 residues. V lost 0 bases and J lost 7; bases outside the gene matches: 4. In DNA, the CDR3 is TGTGCCAGCAGCTTGGCCGAAGCGGGGGAGCAGTACGTC. This translates into CASSLAEAGEQYV.

The chain recombines TRBV5-6 with TRBJ2-4; 7 bases line up with TRBD1. Per the germline V gene, CDR1 is SGHDT and CDR2 is YYEEEE. The CDR3 extends over 12 amino acids. V lost 4 bases and J lost 9; bases outside the gene matches: 4. CDR3 sequence reads: CASSPGTAIQYF. Written as DNA, the CDR3 is TGTGCCAGCAGCCCCGGGACAGCCATTCAGTACTTC.

CDR3 region: CASSQVATGYNEQFF. The CDR3 nucleotides read TGCGCCAGCAGCCAAGTGGCGACAGGCTACAATGAGCAGTTCTTC. The rearrangement links TRBV4-1 to TRBJ2-1; perhaps TRBD1 as D (6 bases). The germline V gene has CDR1 MGHRA and CDR2 YSYEKL. This CDR3 has 15 residues. V gave up 1 base and J gave up 3 bases, with 10 bases separating them.

The V call is TRBV27, the J call TRBJ1-5; D perhaps matches TRBD1 (5 bases). There are 14 residues in the CDR3. V dropped 3 bases and J dropped 4 bases, with 10 bases sitting between them. Germline values: CDR1 MNHEY, CDR2 SMNVEV (reference sequence). CDR3 sequence reads: CASSLTQGNQPQHF. DNA of the CDR3: TGTGCCAGCAGTTTGACGCAGGGTAATCAGCCCCAGCATTTT.

This chain joins TRBV5-5 and TRBJ1-1; D is possibly TRBD1 (6 bases). CDR3 length: 14 amino acids. Germline assignment: CDR1 SGHKS and CDR2 YYEKEE (reference sequence). V lost 4 bases to trimming and J lost 4 bases, with 14 bases between them. The CDR3 protein is CASSGGALGTEAFF. The CDR3 DNA is TGTGCCAGCAGCGGGGGGGCCCTGGGCACTGAAGCTTTCTTT. Filled out from reference TRBV5-5 and TRBJ1-1, the complete variable domain reads DAGVTQSPTHLIKTRGQQVTLRCSPISGHKSVSWYQQVLGQGPQFIFQYYEKEERGRGNFPDRFSARQFPNYSSELNVNALLLGDSALYLCASSGGALGTEAFFGQGTRLTVV.